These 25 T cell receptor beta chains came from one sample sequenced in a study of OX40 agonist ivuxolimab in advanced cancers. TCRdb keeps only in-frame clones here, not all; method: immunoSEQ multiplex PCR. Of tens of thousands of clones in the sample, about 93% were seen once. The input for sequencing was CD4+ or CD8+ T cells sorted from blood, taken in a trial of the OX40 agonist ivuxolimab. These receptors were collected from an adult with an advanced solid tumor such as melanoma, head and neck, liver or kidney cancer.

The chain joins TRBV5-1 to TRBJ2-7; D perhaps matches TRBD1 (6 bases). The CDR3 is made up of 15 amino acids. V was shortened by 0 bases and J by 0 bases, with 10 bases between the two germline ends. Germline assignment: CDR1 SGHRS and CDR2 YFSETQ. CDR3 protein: CASSLAGTSSYEQYF. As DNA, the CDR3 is TGCGCCAGCAGCTTGGCCGGGACAAGCTCCTACGAGCAGTACTTC.

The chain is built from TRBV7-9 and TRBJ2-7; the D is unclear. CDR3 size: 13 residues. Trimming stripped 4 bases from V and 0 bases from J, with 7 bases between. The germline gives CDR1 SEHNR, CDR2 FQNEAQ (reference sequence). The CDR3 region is CASSWEASYEQYF. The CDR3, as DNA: TGTGCCAGCAGCTGGGAAGCCTCCTACGAGCAGTACTTC.

The CDR3 nucleotides read TGTGCCAGTAGGGACCCTTATGGGCAGGGACGCACAGATACGCAGTATTTT. It translates to CASRDPYGQGRTDTQYF. J is TRBJ2-3 and V is TRBV19; perhaps D is TRBD1 or TRBD2 (5 bases each). This CDR3 is 17 amino acids long. Germline V lookup: CDR1 LNHDA, CDR2 SQIVND (reference sequence). Trimming removed 6 bases from V and 1 base from J, with 20 bases in between.

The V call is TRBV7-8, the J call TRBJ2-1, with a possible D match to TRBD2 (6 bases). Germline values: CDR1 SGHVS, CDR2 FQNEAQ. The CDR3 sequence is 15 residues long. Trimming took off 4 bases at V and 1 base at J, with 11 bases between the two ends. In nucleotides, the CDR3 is TGTGCCAGCAGCTCAGGCGGGGAATCCTACAATGAGCAGTTCTTC. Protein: CASSSGGESYNEQFF.

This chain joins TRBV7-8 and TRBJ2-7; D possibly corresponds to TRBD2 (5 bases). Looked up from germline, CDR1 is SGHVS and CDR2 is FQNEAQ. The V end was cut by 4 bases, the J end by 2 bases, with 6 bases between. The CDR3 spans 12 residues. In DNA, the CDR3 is TGTGCCAGCAGCTCCGGGGCCTACGAGCAGTACTTC. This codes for CASSSGAYEQYF.

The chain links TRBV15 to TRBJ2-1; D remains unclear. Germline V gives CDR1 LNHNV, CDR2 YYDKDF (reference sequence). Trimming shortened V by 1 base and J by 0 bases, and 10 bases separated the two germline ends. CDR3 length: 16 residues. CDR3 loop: CATSRGRLSSYNEQFF. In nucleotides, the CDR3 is TGTGCCACCAGCAGAGGGCGGCTGAGCTCCTACAATGAGCAGTTCTTC.

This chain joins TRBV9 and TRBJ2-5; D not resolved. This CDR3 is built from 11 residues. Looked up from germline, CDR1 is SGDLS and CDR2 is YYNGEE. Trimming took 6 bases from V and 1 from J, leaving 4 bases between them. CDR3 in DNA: TGTGCCAGCAACCCCCAAGAGACCCAGTACTTC. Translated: CASNPQETQYF.

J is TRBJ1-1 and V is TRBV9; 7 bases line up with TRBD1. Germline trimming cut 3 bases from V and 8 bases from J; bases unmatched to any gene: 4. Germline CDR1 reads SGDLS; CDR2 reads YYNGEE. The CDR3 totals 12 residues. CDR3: CASSAIQGEAFF. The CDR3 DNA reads TGTGCCAGCAGCGCGATACAGGGGGAAGCTTTCTTT.

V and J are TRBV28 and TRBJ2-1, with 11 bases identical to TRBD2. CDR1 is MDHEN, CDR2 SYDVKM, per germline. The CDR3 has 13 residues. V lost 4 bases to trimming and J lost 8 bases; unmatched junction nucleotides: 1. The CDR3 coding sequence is TGTGCCAGCAGTTATAGCGGGAGGGATGAGCAGTTCTTC. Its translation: CASSYSGRDEQFF.

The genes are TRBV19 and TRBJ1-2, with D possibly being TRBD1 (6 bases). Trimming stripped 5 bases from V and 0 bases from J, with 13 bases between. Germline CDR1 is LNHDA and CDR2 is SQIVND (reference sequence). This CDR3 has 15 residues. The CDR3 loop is CASSPGGRANYGYTF. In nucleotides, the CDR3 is TGTGCCAGTAGTCCCGGGGGGCGAGCTAACTATGGCTACACCTTC. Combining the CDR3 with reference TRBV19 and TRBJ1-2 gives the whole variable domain DGGITQSPKYLFRKEGQNVTLSCEQNLNHDAMYWYRQDPGQGLRLIYYSQIVNDFQKGDIAEGYSVSREKKESFPLTVTSAQKNPTAFYLCASSPGGRANYGYTFGSGTRLTVV.

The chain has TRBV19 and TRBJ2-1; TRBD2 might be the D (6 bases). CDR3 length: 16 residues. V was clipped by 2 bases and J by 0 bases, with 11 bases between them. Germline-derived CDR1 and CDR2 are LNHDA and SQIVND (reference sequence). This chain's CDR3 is CASSIWGVSSYNEQFF. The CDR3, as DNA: TGTGCCAGTAGTATATGGGGGGTTAGCTCCTACAATGAGCAGTTCTTC.

In DNA form, the CDR3 reads TGTGCCAGCAGCACTAGTCTAATGGCCTACGAGCAGTACTTC. The encoded protein is CASSTSLMAYEQYF. This sequence joins TRBV7-9 and TRBJ2-7, with D perhaps matching TRBD2 (5 bases). This CDR3 spans 14 amino acids. Trimming left V 5 bases short and J 2 bases short, with 13 bases between. CDR1 and CDR2 from the germline V gene are SEHNR and FQNEAQ (reference sequence).

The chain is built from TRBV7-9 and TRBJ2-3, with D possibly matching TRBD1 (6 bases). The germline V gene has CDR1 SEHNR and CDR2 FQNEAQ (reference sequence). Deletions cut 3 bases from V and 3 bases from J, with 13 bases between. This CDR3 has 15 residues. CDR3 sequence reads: CASSFPGQPTDTQYF. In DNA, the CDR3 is TGTGCCAGCAGCTTTCCGGGACAACCTACAGATACGCAGTATTTT.

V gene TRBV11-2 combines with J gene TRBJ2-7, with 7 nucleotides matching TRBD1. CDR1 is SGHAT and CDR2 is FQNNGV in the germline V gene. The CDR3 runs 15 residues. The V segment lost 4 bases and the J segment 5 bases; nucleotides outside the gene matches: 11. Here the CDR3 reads CASSWEDRAVHEQYF. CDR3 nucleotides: TGTGCCAGCAGCTGGGAAGACAGGGCGGTACACGAGCAGTACTTC.

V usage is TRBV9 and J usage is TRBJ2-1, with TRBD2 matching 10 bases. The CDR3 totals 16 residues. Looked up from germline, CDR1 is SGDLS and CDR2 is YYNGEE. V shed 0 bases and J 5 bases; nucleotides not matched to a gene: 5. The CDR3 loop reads CASSVVEREGHNEQFF. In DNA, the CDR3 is TGTGCCAGCAGCGTAGTGGAGCGGGAGGGCCACAATGAGCAGTTCTTC.

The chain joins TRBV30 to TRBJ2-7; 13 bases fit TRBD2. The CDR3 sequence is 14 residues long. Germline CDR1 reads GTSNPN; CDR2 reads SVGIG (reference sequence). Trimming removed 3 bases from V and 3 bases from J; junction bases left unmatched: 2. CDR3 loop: CAWRTSGRFYEQYF. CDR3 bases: TGTGCCTGGAGGACTAGCGGGAGGTTCTACGAGCAGTACTTC.

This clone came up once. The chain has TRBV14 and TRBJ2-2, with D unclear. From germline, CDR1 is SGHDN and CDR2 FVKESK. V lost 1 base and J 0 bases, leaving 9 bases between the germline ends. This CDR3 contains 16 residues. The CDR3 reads CASSQGPATNTGELFF. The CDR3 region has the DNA TGTGCCAGCAGCCAAGGGCCAGCAACGAACACCGGGGAGCTGTTTTTT.

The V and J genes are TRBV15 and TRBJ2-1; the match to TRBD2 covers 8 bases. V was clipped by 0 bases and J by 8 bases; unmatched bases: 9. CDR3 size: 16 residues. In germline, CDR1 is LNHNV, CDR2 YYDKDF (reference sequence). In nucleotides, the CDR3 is TGTGCCACCAGCAGAGATGAAGCGGGGGAGGAAGATGAGCAGTTCTTC. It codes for CATSRDEAGEEDEQFF.

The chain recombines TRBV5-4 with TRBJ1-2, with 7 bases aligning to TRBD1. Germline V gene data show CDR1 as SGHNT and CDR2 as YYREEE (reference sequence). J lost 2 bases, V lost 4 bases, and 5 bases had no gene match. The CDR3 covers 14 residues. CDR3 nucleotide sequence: TGTGCCAGCAGCCCCGCGACAGGGAACTATGGCTACACCTTC. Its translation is CASSPATGNYGYTF.

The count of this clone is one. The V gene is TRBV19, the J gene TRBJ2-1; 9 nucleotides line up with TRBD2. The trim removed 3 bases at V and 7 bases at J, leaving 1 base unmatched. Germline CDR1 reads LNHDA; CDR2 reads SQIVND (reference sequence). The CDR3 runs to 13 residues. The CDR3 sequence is CASSILAGNEQFF. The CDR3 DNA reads TGTGCCAGTAGTATCCTAGCGGGGAATGAGCAGTTCTTC.

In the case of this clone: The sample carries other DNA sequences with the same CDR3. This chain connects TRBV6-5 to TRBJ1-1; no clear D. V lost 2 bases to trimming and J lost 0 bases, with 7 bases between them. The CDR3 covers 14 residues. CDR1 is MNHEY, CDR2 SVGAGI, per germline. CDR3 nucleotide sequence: TGTGCCAGCAGTTACGGAGCCCTGAACACTGAAGCTTTCTTT. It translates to CASSYGALNTEAFF.

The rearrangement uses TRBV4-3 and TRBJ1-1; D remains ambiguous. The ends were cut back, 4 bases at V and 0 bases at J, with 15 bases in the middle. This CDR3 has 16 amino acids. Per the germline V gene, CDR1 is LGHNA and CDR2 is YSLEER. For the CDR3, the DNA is TGCGCCAGCAGCCGCCAGACCCCACGGATGAACACTGAAGCTTTCTTT. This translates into CASSRQTPRMNTEAFF.

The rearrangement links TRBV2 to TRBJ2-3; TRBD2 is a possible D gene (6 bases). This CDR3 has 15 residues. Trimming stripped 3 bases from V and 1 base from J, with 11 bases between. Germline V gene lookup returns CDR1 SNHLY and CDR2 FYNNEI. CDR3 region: CASSDPGTGTDTQYF. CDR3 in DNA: TGTGCCAGCAGTGACCCAGGGACTGGCACAGATACGCAGTATTTT.

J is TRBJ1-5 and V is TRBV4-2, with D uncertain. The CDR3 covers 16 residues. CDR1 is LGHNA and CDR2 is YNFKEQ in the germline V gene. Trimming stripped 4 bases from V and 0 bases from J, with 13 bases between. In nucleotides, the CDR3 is TGTGCCAGCAGCCCTCAGCAGGCCTATAGCAATCAGCCCCAGCATTTT. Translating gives CASSPQQAYSNQPQHF.

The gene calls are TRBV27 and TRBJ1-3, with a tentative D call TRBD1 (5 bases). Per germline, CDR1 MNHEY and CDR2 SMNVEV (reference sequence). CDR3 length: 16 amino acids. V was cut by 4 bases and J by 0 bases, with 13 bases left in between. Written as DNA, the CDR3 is TGTGCCAGCAGTTCCTTTATGGGGGGCTCTGGAAACACCATATATTTT. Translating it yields CASSSFMGGSGNTIYF.